Following are 17 T cell receptor beta chains from one sample sequenced in a study of a mutant IDH1 vaccine in newly diagnosed glioma. Clones were sequenced by immunoSEQ multiplex PCR, and TCRdb holds only the in-frame ones, with some missing. The sample records about 68,000 clones, about four fifths being singletons. Time point defined: baseline, week 1 (first vaccination visit). Sample treatment: pre-vaccination baseline after standard-of-care therapy. The source material was PBMCs, sampled from a glioma patient treated with radiotherapy, temozolomide or both. The source is a man between 45 and 60 years old with glioma.

This clone has just one count. The V and J genes are TRBV20-1 and TRBJ2-1; D is undetermined. Germline lookup yields CDR1 DFQATT and CDR2 SNEGSKA (reference sequence). This CDR3 has 11 amino acids. V was cut by 3 bases and J by 9 bases, with 9 bases left in between. The CDR3 spells CSASLDGEQFF. CDR3 DNA: TGCAGTGCTAGTCTGGATGGTGAGCAGTTCTTC.

This clone was picked up one time. This sequence joins TRBV30 and TRBJ1-5; perhaps TRBD1 as D (5 bases). V was cut by 2 bases and J by 3 bases, with 11 bases left in between. Germline loops: CDR1 GTSNPN, CDR2 SVGIG (reference sequence). The CDR3 contains 14 residues. CDR3 sequence reads: CAWSYQGLNQPQHF. As DNA, the CDR3 is TGTGCCTGGAGTTACCAGGGCCTCAATCAGCCCCAGCATTTT. Combining the CDR3 with reference TRBV30 and TRBJ1-5 gives the whole variable domain SQTIHQWPATLVQPVGSPLSLECTVEGTSNPNLYWYRQAAGRGLQLLFYSVGIGQISSEVPQNLSASRPQDRQFILSSKKLLLSDSGFYLCAWSYQGLNQPQHFGDGTRLSIL.

In its sample, this clone was seen once. The V and J genes are TRBV6-1 and TRBJ1-3; no firm D call. The germline V and J ends were trimmed by 3 bases and 0 bases, with 9 bases remaining between them. Germline CDR1 is MNHNS and CDR2 is SASEGT. The CDR3 has 15 residues. The CDR3, as DNA: TGTGCCAGCAGTGACGCAACGCTCTCTGGAAACACCATATATTTT. This encodes CASSDATLSGNTIYF.

This clone appeared a few times. This chain links TRBV27 with TRBJ2-5; D is ambiguous. There are 11 residues in the CDR3. V was trimmed by 7 bases and J by 5 bases, leaving 8 bases between them. Per the germline V gene, CDR1 is MNHEY and CDR2 is SMNVEV (reference sequence). The CDR3 bases are TGTGCCAGCACCCTTGGGGAGACCCAGTACTTC. Protein sequence: CASTLGETQYF.

The rearrangement links TRBV5-1 to TRBJ1-4; D gene ambiguous. V lost 0 bases and J 8 bases, leaving 11 bases between the germline ends. CDR1 and CDR2 (germline): SGHRS, YFSETQ. The CDR3 has 14 amino acids. The CDR3 is CASSLGGAEEKLFF. The CDR3 DNA reads as TGCGCCAGCAGCTTGGGAGGTGCAGAGGAAAAACTGTTTTTT.

The chain combines TRBV7-9 with TRBJ1-5; the D gene is possibly TRBD1 (5 bases). The CDR3 covers 16 residues. Germline V gives CDR1 SEHNR, CDR2 FQNEAQ (reference sequence). V lost 5 bases and J lost 2, with 16 bases in between. The CDR3 region is CASSAPGENRNQPQHF. For the CDR3, the DNA is TGTGCCAGCAGCGCGCCGGGGGAAAATCGCAATCAGCCCCAGCATTTT.

The sample holds a few counts of this clone. The rearrangement links TRBV19 to TRBJ1-2, with 8 bases aligning to TRBD1. Germline V gene data show CDR1 as LNHDA and CDR2 as SQIVND (reference sequence). J was trimmed by 4 bases and V by 7 bases; bases with no gene match: 11. This CDR3 region has 15 residues. The CDR3 DNA sequence: TGTGCCAGTATTAATCGACAGGGGAGGACCTATGGCTACACCTTC. This encodes CASINRQGRTYGYTF. The full variable domain, completed using reference TRBV19 and TRBJ1-2, is DGGITQSPKYLFRKEGQNVTLSCEQNLNHDAMYWYRQDPGQGLRLIYYSQIVNDFQKGDIAEGYSVSREKKESFPLTVTSAQKNPTAFYLCASINRQGRTYGYTFGSGTRLTVV.

The chain combines TRBV5-4 with TRBJ1-5, with D perhaps TRBD1 (5 bases). V lost 4 bases to trimming and J lost 0 bases, with 14 bases between them. This CDR3 is 16 amino acids long. Germline V gene sequence: CDR1 SGHNT, CDR2 YYREEE (reference sequence). CDR3 protein: CASSPGPDYSNQPQHF. DNA of the CDR3: TGTGCCAGCAGCCCGGGACCCGACTATAGCAATCAGCCCCAGCATTTT. The entire variable domain, with the rest obtained from reference TRBV5-4 and TRBJ1-5, is as follows: ETGVTQSPTHLIKTRGQQVTLRCSSQSGHNTVSWYQQALGQGPQFIFQYYREEENGRGNFPPRFSGLQFPNYSSELNVNALELDDSALYLCASSPGPDYSNQPQHFGDGTRLSIL.

The table lists this clone with a count of one. This chain joins TRBV6-5 and TRBJ2-7, with D possibly matching TRBD2 (5 bases). CDR1 MNHEY and CDR2 SVGAGI come from the germline V gene. The germline V and J ends were trimmed by 2 bases and 4 bases, with 9 bases remaining between them. The length of the CDR3 is 13 residues. The CDR3 spells CASSYEGFYEQYF. CDR3 nucleotides: TGTGCCAGCAGTTACGAGGGTTTTTACGAGCAGTACTTC.

This clone was observed a few times. The chain joins TRBV11-1 to TRBJ1-1, with no clear D. This CDR3 has 17 amino acids. With 1 base removed from V and 6 bases from J, the gap between germline ends came to 21 bases. Germline V gene sequence: CDR1 SGHAT, CDR2 FQDESV (reference sequence). The CDR3 region is CASSLEGSFIGESEAFF. Written as DNA, the CDR3 is TGTGCCAGCAGCTTAGAGGGCTCGTTTATCGGGGAATCTGAAGCTTTCTTT.

The rearrangement joins TRBV5-6 to TRBJ2-7; D is undetermined. The CDR3 length is 12 residues. Trimming removed 0 bases at V and 3 bases at J, with 4 bases between. Germline V gene lookup returns CDR1 SGHDT and CDR2 YYEEEE. CDR3 nucleotides: TGTGCCAGCAGCTTGGCACACTACGAGCAGTACTTC. Encoded protein: CASSLAHYEQYF.

The chain joins TRBV5-4 to TRBJ2-5; the match to TRBD2 covers 7 bases. CDR3 length equals 15 residues. V was clipped by 5 bases and J by 4 bases; unmatched bases: 11. Looked up from germline, CDR1 is SGHNT and CDR2 is YYREEE (reference sequence). The chain's CDR3 is CASRSAGEAAETQYF. The CDR3 DNA reads TGTGCCAGCAGGTCGGCGGGGGAGGCAGCAGAGACCCAGTACTTC. Based on the CDR3 plus reference TRBV5-4 and TRBJ2-5, the full variable domain is ETGVTQSPTHLIKTRGQQVTLRCSSQSGHNTVSWYQQALGQGPQFIFQYYREEENGRGNFPPRFSGLQFPNYSSELNVNALELDDSALYLCASRSAGEAAETQYFGPGTRLLVL.

The CDR3 DNA sequence: TGTGCCAGCAGGACCGGGACAGACTCGCCCCAGCATTTT. It codes for CASRTGTDSPQHF. The genes are TRBV6-1 and TRBJ1-5, with 7 bases identical to TRBD1. With V trimmed by 6 bases and J by 9 bases, 8 bases remained unmatched. Germline V gives CDR1 MNHNS, CDR2 SASEGT. The CDR3 extends over 13 amino acids.

V and J are TRBV19 and TRBJ1-1; D call uncertain. The CDR3 is 14 amino acids. Germline CDR1 LNHDA, CDR2 SQIVND (reference sequence). Between the trimmed V and J ends, which lost 5 bases and 0 bases, there was a span of 10 bases. Here the CDR3 DNA reads TGTGCCAGTAGTTATGGACGGATGAACACTGAAGCTTTCTTT. Translating it yields CASSYGRMNTEAFF. The full variable domain, with the rest looked up from reference TRBV19 and TRBJ1-1, is DGGITQSPKYLFRKEGQNVTLSCEQNLNHDAMYWYRQDPGQGLRLIYYSQIVNDFQKGDIAEGYSVSREKKESFPLTVTSAQKNPTAFYLCASSYGRMNTEAFFGQGTRLTVV.

The J gene is TRBJ2-7, the V gene TRBV5-4, with D possibly TRBD2 on 5 matching bases. The ends were cut back, 0 bases at V and 0 bases at J, with 10 bases in the middle. CDR3 length equals 15 residues. The germline V gene encodes CDR1 SGHNT and CDR2 YYREEE (reference sequence). CDR3 in DNA: TGTGCCAGCAGCTTGGCGAGAGGGAGCTCCTACGAGCAGTACTTC. This gives the protein CASSLARGSSYEQYF.

This chain links TRBV5-4 with TRBJ2-7, with D tentatively TRBD1 (6 bases). This CDR3 spans 17 amino acids. The germline gives CDR1 SGHNT, CDR2 YYREEE (reference sequence). The V and J ends lost 0 bases and 5 bases respectively, with 21 bases between them. The CDR3 DNA follows: TGTGCCAGCAGCTTGGGAGGTGGTTACCAGGGGACCCACGAGCAGTACTTC. Amino acid sequence: CASSLGGGYQGTHEQYF.

The J gene is TRBJ1-5, the V gene TRBV2, with 9 bases identical to TRBD1. Trimming cost V 6 bases and J 5 bases; bases outside gene matches: 8. The CDR3 is made up of 15 amino acids. The germline gives CDR1 SNHLY, CDR2 FYNNEI. CDR3 sequence (DNA): TGTGCCAGCAGGGTCGGGACAGGGAGCGATCAGCCCCAGCATTTT. It yields the protein CASRVGTGSDQPQHF.